This TCR beta chain is drawn from a study of blood T cells in healthy people across ages. Study-wide results and caveats: Significant beta diversity loss was already apparent by age roughly 44, declining roughly linearly.

To note about this clonotype: Its antigen is not identified.

PCR was performed a second time for roughly 7 to 12 cycles using a sample-barcoded 5' primer and a J-beta primer mix. Tagging of each cDNA molecule was performed by a template-switch adaptor with 12 random nucleotides. TCRdb re-called the 5' RACE reads through MiXCR, storing one row per CDR3 protein. Counted here are under 800,000 distinct CDR3 sequences, roughly 45% occurring once; the ten biggest clones make up 20% to 25%. Donors gave 8.5 to 10 milliliters of peripheral blood apiece. Samples each yielded at least 5.5 micrograms of total RNA. The sequenced sample was blood. The sequence was obtained from a woman between 55 and 75 years old in good health.

CDR3 residues: CASSLLDGSSQYF. CDR3 sequence (DNA): TGTGCCAGCAGTCTCCTCGATGGGAGTTCTCAGTACTTC. The V call is TRBV25-1, the J call TRBJ2-4, with a possible D match to TRBD2 (5 bases). The CDR3 covers 13 residues. V gave up 5 bases and J gave up 12 bases, with 17 bases separating them. CDR1 MGHDK and CDR2 SYGVNS come from the germline V gene.